These T cell receptor beta chains were read from a single sample in a study of blood T cell repertoires in COVID-19. The repertoire was sequenced with immunoSEQ multiplex PCR; TCRdb's copy has only in-frame clones and lacks some. Of about 220,000 clones in the sample, 80% to 85% were seen once. Sequenced sample: peripheral blood. These receptors came from an older woman with acute or convalescent COVID-19. Both conserved end residues are trimmed from each CDR3.

J gene: TRBJ2-1
V gene: TRBV7-6
CDR3 length: 16
CDR3 protein: ASSSLAGGAPSGHEQF

J gene: TRBJ2-5
V gene: TRBV7-8
CDR3 length: 12
CDR3 protein: ASSPGWGEGTQY

J gene: TRBJ2-7
V gene: TRBV5-4
CDR3 length: 11
CDR3 protein: ASSLDRVSEQY

J gene: TRBJ2-3
V gene: TRBV9
CDR3 length: 14
CDR3 protein: ASSVGLAGGGDTQY

J gene: TRBJ2-3
V gene: TRBV5-6
CDR3 length: 14
CDR3 protein: ASSEVGGGKTDTQY

J gene: TRBJ2-3
V gene: TRBV6-1
CDR3 length: 14
CDR3 protein: ASSDLAGGRTDTQY

J gene: TRBJ1-2
V gene: TRBV20-1
CDR3 length: 10
CDR3 protein: SATDRVGGYT

J gene: TRBJ1-2
V gene: TRBV6-2/TRBV6-3
CDR3 length: 12
CDR3 protein: ASSHLAGKGGYT

J gene: TRBJ1-2
V gene: TRBV28
CDR3 length: 13
CDR3 protein: ASSSGGTGVYGYT

J gene: TRBJ2-2
V gene: TRBV9
CDR3 length: 11
CDR3 protein: ASSDWATGELF

J gene: TRBJ1-1
V gene: TRBV3-1/TRBV3-2
CDR3 length: 13
CDR3 protein: ASSHTGPMDTEAF

J gene: TRBJ2-2
V gene: TRBV11-2
CDR3 length: 12
CDR3 protein: ASSLGQVTGELF